This T cell receptor (beta chain) was captured in a study of T cells in Graves' hyperthyroidism and ophthalmopathy. Study information: The initial diagnosis was the point when peripheral blood was collected, ahead of any treatment. The study, taken as a whole, reports: Onset of ophthalmopathy came a median around 6.2 months after the model predicted it.

Uncontrolled infection, other autoimmune disease, pregnancy or lactation led to exclusion. Researchers amplified the TCR beta CDR3 regions from RNA transcripts. HTBI primers were the set used in a first-round RT-PCR of the TCR CDR3. TCRdb reprocessed the multiplex PCR reads via MiXCR and lists one record per CDR3 protein. The data show some 580,000 distinct CDR3 sequences, approximately 16% seen once. On this clonotype: The antigen is unknown.

The sequenced sample was blood. This sequence originates from a middle-aged woman with Graves' ophthalmopathy.

The CDR3 spells CSVGAVANYGYTF. The CDR3 nucleotides read TGCAGCGTTGGGGCGGTTGCTAACTATGGCTACACCTTC. V and J are TRBV29-1 and TRBJ1-2; no clear D gene. The V and J ends lost 4 bases and 0 bases respectively, with 9 bases between them. This CDR3 has 13 amino acids. In germline, CDR1 is SQVTM, CDR2 ANQGSEA. The full variable domain, with the rest looked up from reference TRBV29-1 and TRBJ1-2, is SAVISQKPSRDICQRGTSLTIQCQVDSQVTMMFWYRQQPGQSLTLIATANQGSEATYESGFVIDKFPISRPNLTFSTLTVSNMSPEDSSIYLCSVGAVANYGYTFGSGTRLTVV.